This T cell receptor beta chain is from a study of cytomegalovirus exposure and HLA in healthy donors. CDR1 and CDR2 (germline): MDHEN, SYDVKM. V lost 6 bases and J lost 7, with 15 bases in between. This CDR3 region has 13 residues. Broader study findings: In the 120 validation repertoires, about 94% of cluster scores exceeded 0, per a later analysis. Cytomegalovirus-associated status was assigned to approximately 160 TCR beta chains. It was confirmed in vitro that a few of the CMV-associated chains were specific for CMV antigens.

Donors were drawn from the approximately 110-subject validation cohort, separate from the 666-subject first cohort. Here immunoSEQ multiplex PCR was the method, and the copy in TCRdb shows in-frame clones only, minus some. Altogether a few hundred thousand clones are present, more than 80% being singletons, with the ten largest covering 0.7% to 0.85%. As concerns this clone: Its cognate antigen is unknown.

The sequencing sample was made of PBMCs. The sequence was collected from a woman aged 18-29 years in good health and CMV-seronegative. This sequence joins TRBV28 and TRBJ1-2; unclear D gene. The DNA for the CDR3 is TGTGCCAGCAGACCCGGGGATCCGGGTGGCTACACCTTC. Its protein product is CASRPGDPGGYTF.